These T cell receptor beta chains were read from a single sample in a study of T cell responses to AZD1222 COVID-19 vaccine. Clones were read by immunoSEQ multiplex PCR, and TCRdb kept only the in-frame ones, dropping some. The table records about 130,000 clones, over 85% of them present only once. The specimen comprised peripheral blood, sampled on day 0 of AZD1222 vaccination. Source of these receptors: an adult in good health. CDR3s include the opening cysteine and the closing phenylalanine or tryptophan. A D gene is named only where the DNA matches it firmly. Not all rows give a size; the values are once, few, many and, for expanded clones, a class.

DNA	CDR3	V	D	J	size
TGTGCCAGCAGTGAAGCACCAGGCCAGGTCGGAGGCTACACCTTC	CASSEAPGQVGGYTF	TRBV6-1	-	TRBJ1-2	-
TGCGCCAGCAGCTTAAACTACGAGCAGTACTTC	CASSLNYEQYF	TRBV5-1	-	TRBJ2-7	-
TGTGCCATCCAGGGGGAGGTGCAGCAGCCCCAGCATTTT	CAIQGEVQQPQHF	TRBV10-3	TRBD1	TRBJ1-5	-
TGTGCCAGCAGTATTCAACAGGTAAATCAGCCCCAGCATTTT	CASSIQQVNQPQHF	TRBV28	-	TRBJ1-5	-
TGTGCCAGCAGCTTAGTTGACAGGGATGGCTACACCTTC	CASSLVDRDGYTF	TRBV7-9	TRBD1	TRBJ1-2	-
TGCGCCAGCAGTGTGGCTAGCGGACGTCTCTCCTACAATGAGCAGTTCTTC	CASSVASGRLSYNEQFF	TRBV10-1	TRBD2	TRBJ2-1	-
TGTGCCACCAGCAGAGCGTCAGGGGGAAACTACGAGCAGTACTTC	CATSRASGGNYEQYF	TRBV15	TRBD1	TRBJ2-7	-
TGTGCCAGCAGCCTGGGACCGATCAATCAGCCCCAGCATTTT	CASSLGPINQPQHF	TRBV11-2	-	TRBJ1-5	-
TGTGCCAGTAGTCTCGGACACCTAAACACTGAAGCTTTCTTT	CASSLGHLNTEAFF	TRBV19	-	TRBJ1-1	-
TGTGCCAGTAGTACCCCTGCTACAGGGGGCGACACTGAAGCTTTCTTT	CASSTPATGGDTEAFF	TRBV19	TRBD1	TRBJ1-1	-
TGTGCCAGCAGGGAGGGTAGCAATCAGCCCCAGCATTTT	CASREGSNQPQHF	TRBV6-5	-	TRBJ1-5	-
TGTGCCAGCAGTGAAAGGACAGGGGCGCGGGACTACGAGCAGTACTTC	CASSERTGARDYEQYF	TRBV6-1	TRBD1	TRBJ2-7	-
TGTGCCAGCAGCCAGGTCGGGACTATCATTCGTTACGAGCAGTACTTC	CASSQVGTIIRYEQYF	TRBV4-2	TRBD2	TRBJ2-7	-
TGTGCCGGGTCACGGCGCTATAGCTACACCTTC	CAGSRRYSYTF	TRBV6-6	-	TRBJ1-2	-
TGTGCCAGCAGCGAATCACTAGCGGACACCGGGGAGCTGTTTTTT	CASSESLADTGELFF	TRBV7-2	TRBD2	TRBJ2-2	once
TGTGCCAGCAGCCAAGATTTAGGGCACCCCAATTATGAAGCTTTCTTT	CASSQDLGHPNYEAFF	TRBV3-1/TRBV3-2	-	TRBJ1-1	-
TGTGCCAGCAGCCCGGGGACAGGGCTCACAGATACGCAGTATTTT	CASSPGTGLTDTQYF	TRBV5-6	TRBD1	TRBJ2-3	-